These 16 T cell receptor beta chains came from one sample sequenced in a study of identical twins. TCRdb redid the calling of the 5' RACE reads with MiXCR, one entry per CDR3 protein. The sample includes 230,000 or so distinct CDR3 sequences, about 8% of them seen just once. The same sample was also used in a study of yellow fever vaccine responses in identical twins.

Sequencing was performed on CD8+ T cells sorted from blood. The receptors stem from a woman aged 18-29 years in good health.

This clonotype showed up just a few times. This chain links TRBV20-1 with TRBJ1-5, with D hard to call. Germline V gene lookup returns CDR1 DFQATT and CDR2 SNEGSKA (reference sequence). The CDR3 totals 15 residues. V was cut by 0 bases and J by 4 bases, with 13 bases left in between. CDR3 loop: CSARDLGSWNQPQHF. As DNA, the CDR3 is TGCAGTGCTAGAGATCTCGGCTCGTGGAATCAGCCCCAGCATTTT.

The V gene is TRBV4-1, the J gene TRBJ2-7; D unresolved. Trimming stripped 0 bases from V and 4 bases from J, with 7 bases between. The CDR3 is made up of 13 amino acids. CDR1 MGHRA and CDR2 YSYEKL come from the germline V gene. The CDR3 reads CASSQDGEYEQYF. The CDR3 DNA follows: TGCGCCAGCAGCCAAGATGGAGAGTACGAGCAGTACTTC.

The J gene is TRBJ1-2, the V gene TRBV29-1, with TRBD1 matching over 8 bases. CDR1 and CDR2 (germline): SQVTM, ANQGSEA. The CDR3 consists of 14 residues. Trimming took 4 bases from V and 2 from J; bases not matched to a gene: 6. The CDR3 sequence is CSVGETGVNYGYTF. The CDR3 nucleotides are TGCAGCGTTGGTGAGACAGGGGTAAACTATGGCTACACCTTC.

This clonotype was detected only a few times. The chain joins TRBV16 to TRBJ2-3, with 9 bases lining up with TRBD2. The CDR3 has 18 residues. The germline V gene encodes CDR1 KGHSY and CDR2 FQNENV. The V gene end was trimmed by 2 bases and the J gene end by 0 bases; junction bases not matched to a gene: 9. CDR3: CASSQGGSSGKSTDTQYF. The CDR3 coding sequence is TGTGCCAGCAGCCAAGGTGGTTCTAGCGGGAAAAGCACAGATACGCAGTATTTT.

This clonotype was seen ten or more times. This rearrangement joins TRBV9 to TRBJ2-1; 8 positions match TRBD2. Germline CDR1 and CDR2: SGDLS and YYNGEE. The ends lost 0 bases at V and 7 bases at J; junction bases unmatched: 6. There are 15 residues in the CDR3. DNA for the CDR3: TGTGCCAGCAGCGTAGTTTTAGCGGGGTATAATGAGCAGTTCTTC. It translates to CASSVVLAGYNEQFF.

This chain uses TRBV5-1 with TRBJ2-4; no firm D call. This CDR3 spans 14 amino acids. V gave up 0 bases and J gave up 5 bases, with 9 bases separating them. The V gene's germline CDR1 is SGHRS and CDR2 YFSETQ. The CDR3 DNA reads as TGCGCCAGCAGCTTGGGGACCGGGCAAAACATTCAGTACTTC. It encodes CASSLGTGQNIQYF.

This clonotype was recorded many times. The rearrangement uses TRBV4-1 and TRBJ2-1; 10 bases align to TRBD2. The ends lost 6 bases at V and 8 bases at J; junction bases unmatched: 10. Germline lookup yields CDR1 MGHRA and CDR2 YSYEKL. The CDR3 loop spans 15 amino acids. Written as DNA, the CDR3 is TGCGCCAGCAGTCCGGGACTAGCGATGGGCCATGAGCAGTTCTTC. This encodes CASSPGLAMGHEQFF.

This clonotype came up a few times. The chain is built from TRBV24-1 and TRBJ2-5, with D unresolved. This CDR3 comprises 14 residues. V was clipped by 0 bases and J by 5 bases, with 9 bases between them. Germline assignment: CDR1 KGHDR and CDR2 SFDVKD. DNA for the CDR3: TGTGCCACCAGTGATTTGGAATTGGGGGAGACCCAGTACTTC. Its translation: CATSDLELGETQYF.

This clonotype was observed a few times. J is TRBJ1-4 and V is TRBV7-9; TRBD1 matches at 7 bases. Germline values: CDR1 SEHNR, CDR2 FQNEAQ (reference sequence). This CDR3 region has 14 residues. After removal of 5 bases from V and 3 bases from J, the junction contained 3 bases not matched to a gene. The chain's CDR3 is CASSKTGPNEKLFF. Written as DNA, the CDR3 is TGTGCCAGCAGCAAGACAGGGCCTAATGAAAAACTGTTTTTT.

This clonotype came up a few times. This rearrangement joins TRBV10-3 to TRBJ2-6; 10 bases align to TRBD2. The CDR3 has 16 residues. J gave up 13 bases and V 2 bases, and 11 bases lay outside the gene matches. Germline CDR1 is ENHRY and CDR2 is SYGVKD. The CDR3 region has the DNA TGTGCCATCAGTGAGCCGACTAGCGGGCGGCCTGAGGTCCTGACTTTC. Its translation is CAISEPTSGRPEVLTF.

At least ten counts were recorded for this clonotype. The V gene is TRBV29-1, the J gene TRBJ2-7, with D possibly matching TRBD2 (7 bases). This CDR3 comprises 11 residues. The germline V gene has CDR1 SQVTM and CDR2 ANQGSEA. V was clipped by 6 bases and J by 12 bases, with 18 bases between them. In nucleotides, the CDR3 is TGCAGCGTCGATTTCGAGGGGGGGTCGTACTTC. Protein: CSVDFEGGSYF.

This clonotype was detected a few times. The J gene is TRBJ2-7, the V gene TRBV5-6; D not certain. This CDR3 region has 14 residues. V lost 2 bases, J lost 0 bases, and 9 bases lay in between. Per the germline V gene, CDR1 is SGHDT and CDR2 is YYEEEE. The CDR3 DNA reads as TGTGCCAGCAGCTTCACAGCCCACTCCTACGAGCAGTACTTC. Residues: CASSFTAHSYEQYF.

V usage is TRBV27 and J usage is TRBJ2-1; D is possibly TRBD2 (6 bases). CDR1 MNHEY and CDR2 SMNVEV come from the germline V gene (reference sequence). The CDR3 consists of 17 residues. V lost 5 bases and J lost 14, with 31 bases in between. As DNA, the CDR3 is TGTGCCAGCAGTCAATCCCTCGGACTATCAACACCACCACGGGAGTTCTTC. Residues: CASSQSLGLSTPPREFF.

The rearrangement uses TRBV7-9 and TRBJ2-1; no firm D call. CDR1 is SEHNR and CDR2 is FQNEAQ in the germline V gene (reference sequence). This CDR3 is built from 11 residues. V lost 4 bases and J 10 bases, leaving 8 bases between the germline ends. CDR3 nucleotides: TGTGCCAGCAGCTCCGAGCCCGAGCAGTTCTTC. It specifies CASSSEPEQFF.

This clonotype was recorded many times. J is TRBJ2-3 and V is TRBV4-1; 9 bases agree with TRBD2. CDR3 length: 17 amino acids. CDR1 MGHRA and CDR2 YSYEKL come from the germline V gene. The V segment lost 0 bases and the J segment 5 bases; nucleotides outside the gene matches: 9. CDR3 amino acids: CASSQDLAGGLGDTQYF. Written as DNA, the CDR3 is TGCGCCAGCAGCCAAGATCTTGCGGGGGGGCTGGGAGATACGCAGTATTTT.

The CDR3 region is CASGRAYEQYF. DNA for the CDR3: TGTGCCAGCGGTCGAGCCTACGAGCAGTACTTC. The chain is built from TRBV6-1 and TRBJ2-7; D gene ambiguous. Germline V gene sequence: CDR1 MNHNS, CDR2 SASEGT. CDR3 length: 11 residues. Trimming stripped 8 bases from V and 2 bases from J, with 7 bases between.